The 25 T cell receptor beta chains below were found in one sample sequenced in a study of technical replicates of blood from several donors. TCRdb keeps only in-frame clones here, not all; method: immunoSEQ multiplex PCR. Among about 80,000 clones listed, around 92% were seen once. The sequenced material came from T cells isolated from PBMCs. These receptor sequences come from a human donor in good health.

The V call is TRBV29-1, the J call TRBJ2-1; the D gene is possibly TRBD1 (6 bases). The CDR3 extends over 13 amino acids. Germline V CDR1 and CDR2: SQVTM, ANQGSEA. Trimming pared 6 bases from V and 0 bases from J, leaving 9 bases between. CDR3 in DNA: TGCAGCGTAGGGACAAGCTCCTACAATGAGCAGTTCTTC. Its protein is CSVGTSSYNEQFF.

The chain joins TRBV9 to TRBJ2-1; D gene ambiguous. Germline values: CDR1 SGDLS, CDR2 YYNGEE. The CDR3 is 14 residues long. The V end lost 4 bases, the J end lost 2 bases, and 10 bases lay between the germline ends. CDR3 sequence reads: CASSPFPAYNEQFF. Written as DNA, the CDR3 is TGTGCCAGCAGCCCCTTCCCGGCCTACAATGAGCAGTTCTTC.

The chain is built from TRBV30 and TRBJ1-1; D gene unclear. In germline, CDR1 is GTSNPN, CDR2 SVGIG (reference sequence). Trimming cost V 4 bases and J 2 bases, with 14 bases left between them. This CDR3 has 14 residues. CDR3 DNA sequence: TGTGCCTGGATTCCAGGCCTAACAAACACTGAAGCTTTCTTT. Amino acids: CAWIPGLTNTEAFF.

V and J are TRBV7-3 and TRBJ2-5, with TRBD2 identical over 10 bases. Germline assignment: CDR1 SGHTA and CDR2 FQGTGA. V shed 5 bases, J shed 3 bases, and the junction held 3 bases outside the gene matches. The CDR3 has 14 residues. The CDR3 DNA reads as TGTGCCAGCAGCCCGCTAGCGGGAGAAGAGACCCAGTACTTC. This translates into CASSPLAGEETQYF.

The chain employs TRBV11-2 and TRBJ1-4; TRBD1 matches 7 bases. Germline V lookup: CDR1 SGHAT, CDR2 FQNNGV. The CDR3 contains 14 residues. The V segment lost 6 bases and the J segment 1 base; nucleotides outside the gene matches: 2. The CDR3 here is CASSGDRTNEKLFF. The CDR3 DNA reads as TGTGCCAGCAGTGGGGACAGAACTAATGAAAAACTGTTTTTT.

V is TRBV5-1 and J is TRBJ2-2; tentatively, D is TRBD1 (6 bases). CDR3 size: 16 residues. V was trimmed by 0 bases and J by 2 bases, leaving 11 bases between them. Germline-derived CDR1 and CDR2 are SGHRS and YFSETQ. The CDR3 loop is CASSLAGTSNTGELFF. In nucleotides, the CDR3 is TGCGCCAGCAGCTTGGCCGGGACAAGTAACACCGGGGAGCTGTTTTTT. Filled out from reference TRBV5-1 and TRBJ2-2, the complete variable domain reads KAGVTQTPRYLIKTRGQQVTLSCSPISGHRSVSWYQQTPGQGLQFLFEYFSETQRNKGNFPGRFSGRQFSNSRSEMNVSTLELGDSALYLCASSLAGTSNTGELFFGEGSRLTVL.

V usage is TRBV5-4 and J usage is TRBJ2-7, with 9 bases fitting TRBD2. This CDR3 has 14 residues. Trimming removed 0 bases from V and 3 bases from J; junction bases left unmatched: 1. CDR1 and CDR2 from the germline V gene are SGHNT and YYREEE (reference sequence). The CDR3 nucleotides read TGTGCCAGCAGCTTGGAAGCGGGAGGCTACGAGCAGTACTTC. The encoded protein is CASSLEAGGYEQYF.

This sequence joins TRBV29-1 and TRBJ2-5; 7 bases are a match to TRBD2. Trimming at V came to 4 bases and at J to 2 bases, leaving 7 bases not matched to a gene. Germline CDR1 is SQVTM and CDR2 is ANQGSEA. CDR3 size: 14 residues. CDR3: CSVALGGLQETQYF. For the CDR3, the DNA is TGCAGCGTTGCTCTGGGAGGGCTTCAAGAGACCCAGTACTTC.

This chain links TRBV28 with TRBJ2-5; 10 bases agree with TRBD2. Germline V CDR1 and CDR2: MDHEN, SYDVKM. The CDR3 totals 20 residues. Losses at the gene ends were 2 bases for V and 0 bases for J; bases not matched to a gene: 15. CDR3 sequence: CASSLVLAGTLISYQETQYF. The DNA of the CDR3 is TGTGCCAGCAGTTTAGTACTAGCGGGAACCCTAATATCGTACCAAGAGACCCAGTACTTC.

V is TRBV10-3 and J is TRBJ2-7, with unresolved D. V was clipped by 6 bases and J by 1 base, with 7 bases between them. This CDR3 region has 12 residues. Germline CDR1 ENHRY, CDR2 SYGVKD. CDR3 sequence (DNA): TGTGCCATCAGGGGCAGTTCCTACGAGCAGTACTTC. Encoded protein: CAIRGSSYEQYF.

V is TRBV11-3 and J is TRBJ2-2; TRBD2 agrees at 10 bases. Germline V gene lookup returns CDR1 SGHNT and CDR2 YENEEA. Trimming removed 0 bases from V and 11 bases from J; junction bases left unmatched: 9. The CDR3 runs 16 residues. The CDR3 DNA is TGTGCCAGCAGCTTAGATAGCGGGGGGCGTTTCTTTGAGCTGTTTTTT. Amino acids: CASSLDSGGRFFELFF.

The genes are TRBV4-2 and TRBJ1-3; D is unresolved. CDR3 length equals 15 residues. The germline CDR1 and CDR2 sequences are LGHNA and YNFKEQ. The ends were cut back, 0 bases at V and 7 bases at J, with 13 bases in the middle. In DNA form, the CDR3 reads TGTGCCAGCAGCCAAGATCTCTTCGCCGAGAACACCATATATTTT. It specifies CASSQDLFAENTIYF.

The chain employs TRBV6-1 and TRBJ2-5; D may be TRBD2 (5 bases). The CDR3 is 14 residues long. Germline V gene sequence: CDR1 MNHNS, CDR2 SASEGT. The V end lost 2 bases, the J end lost 4 bases, and 11 bases lay between the germline ends. CDR3 amino acids: CASSEYWRTETQYF. DNA of the CDR3: TGTGCCAGCAGTGAATATTGGAGGACAGAGACCCAGTACTTC.

V and J are TRBV4-3 and TRBJ2-7, with D perhaps TRBD2 (5 bases). Looked up from germline, CDR1 is LGHNA and CDR2 is YSLEER. V shed 4 bases and J shed 0 bases, with 10 bases lying between them. This CDR3 is built from 14 residues. The CDR3 nucleotides read TGCGCCAGCAGCCTAGGTGGGAGCTCCTACGAGCAGTACTTC. It translates to CASSLGGSSYEQYF.

The chain couples TRBV19 to TRBJ2-1; weak D call: TRBD1 (6 bases). The CDR3 loop spans 12 amino acids. V shed 3 bases and J shed 11 bases, with 11 bases lying between them. Germline V gene lookup returns CDR1 LNHDA and CDR2 SQIVND (reference sequence). CDR3 bases: TGTGCCAGTAGTATTCCCGGGACACAGCAGTTCTTC. Translated, it gives CASSIPGTQQFF.

The chain joins TRBV9 to TRBJ1-4; 9 bases align to TRBD1. Unmatched junction bases numbered 5, after V lost 2 bases and J lost 6 bases. Germline CDR1 is SGDLS and CDR2 is YYNGEE. The CDR3 runs 15 residues. The CDR3 loop reads CASSVTQGAYEKLFF. Here the CDR3 DNA reads TGTGCCAGCAGCGTTACACAGGGGGCGTATGAAAAACTGTTTTTT.

The chain recombines TRBV7-3 with TRBJ2-7; 8 bases map to TRBD1. Germline V gene data show CDR1 as SGHTA and CDR2 as FQGTGA. The V and J ends lost 5 bases and 2 bases, in that order; junction bases with no gene match: 8. This CDR3 has 15 residues. The CDR3 here is CASSPDGTGAYEQYF. CDR3 nucleotides: TGTGCCAGCAGCCCGGATGGGACAGGAGCCTACGAGCAGTACTTC.

V usage is TRBV19 and J usage is TRBJ1-1; D is unresolved. Germline assignment: CDR1 LNHDA and CDR2 SQIVND (reference sequence). V was trimmed by 9 bases and J by 1 base, leaving 6 bases between them. The CDR3 consists of 11 residues. The CDR3 bases are TGTGCCAGAAGCAAGAACACTGAAGCTTTCTTT. This sequence encodes CARSKNTEAFF.

The chain employs TRBV27 and TRBJ2-7; D is uncertain. Germline values: CDR1 MNHEY, CDR2 SMNVEV (reference sequence). There are 14 residues in the CDR3. The ends were cut back, 5 bases at V and 2 bases at J, with 13 bases in the middle. CDR3 sequence (DNA): TGTGCCAGCAGTGCAGACATGAGAGCCTACGAGCAGTACTTC. This sequence encodes CASSADMRAYEQYF.

The V and J genes are TRBV7-8 and TRBJ2-1; D ambiguous. The CDR3 contains 16 residues. The V end was cut by 7 bases, the J end by 0 bases, with 16 bases between. Germline CDR1 SGHVS, CDR2 FQNEAQ. As DNA, the CDR3 is TGTGCCAGCACCATCCTATGGTCGAGCTCCTACAATGAGCAGTTCTTC. Protein: CASTILWSSSYNEQFF.

The rearrangement joins TRBV7-6 to TRBJ1-4, with 7 bases aligning to TRBD1. J gave up 5 bases and V 3 bases, and 3 bases lay outside the gene matches. CDR3 length: 14 amino acids. The V gene's germline CDR1 is SGHVS and CDR2 FNYEAQ. As DNA, the CDR3 is TGTGCCAGCAGCTTGGGGACAGCAAATGAAAAACTGTTTTTT. As protein: CASSLGTANEKLFF.

This rearrangement joins TRBV9 to TRBJ2-7; perhaps TRBD1 as D (5 bases). Trimming stripped 2 bases from V and 5 bases from J, with 11 bases between. Germline V gene data show CDR1 as SGDLS and CDR2 as YYNGEE. This CDR3 comprises 13 residues. The CDR3 reads CASSVQGRDEQYF. The CDR3 nucleotides read TGTGCCAGCAGCGTTCAGGGTCGCGACGAGCAGTACTTC. Supplemented by reference TRBV9 and TRBJ2-7, the full variable domain reads DSGVTQTPKHLITATGQRVTLRCSPRSGDLSVYWYQQSLDQGLQFLIQYYNGEERAKGNILERFSAQQFPDLHSELNLSSLELGDSALYFCASSVQGRDEQYFGPGTRLTVT.

The gene calls are TRBV7-9 and TRBJ2-7, with D tentatively TRBD1 (6 bases). Germline-derived CDR1 and CDR2 are SEHNR and FQNEAQ (reference sequence). CDR3 length: 14 residues. V dropped 8 bases and J dropped 5 bases, with 19 bases sitting between them. For the CDR3, the DNA is TGTGCCAGCCGTAAAACAGGGTATAGGGACGAGCAGTACTTC. Translation gives CASRKTGYRDEQYF.

The chain uses TRBV4-3 and TRBJ2-7; the match to TRBD2 covers 11 bases. The J segment lost 2 bases and the V segment lost 3 bases, leaving 18 bases of the junction unmatched. This CDR3 has 20 amino acids. Germline CDR1 LGHNA, CDR2 YSLEER. The CDR3 nucleotides read TGCGCCAGCAGCCAGAGAACGGATTCGGAGTTAGCGGGAGGGCCCTACGAGCAGTACTTC. Amino acid sequence: CASSQRTDSELAGGPYEQYF.

The CDR3 nucleotides read TGCAGTGCTAGATCGGCCGGGGAGCTGTTTTTT. This translates into CSARSAGELFF. This chain links TRBV20-1 with TRBJ2-2; D is ambiguous. CDR3 length: 11 amino acids. Germline V lookup: CDR1 DFQATT, CDR2 SNEGSKA (reference sequence). V was trimmed by 2 bases and J by 6 bases, leaving 4 bases between them.